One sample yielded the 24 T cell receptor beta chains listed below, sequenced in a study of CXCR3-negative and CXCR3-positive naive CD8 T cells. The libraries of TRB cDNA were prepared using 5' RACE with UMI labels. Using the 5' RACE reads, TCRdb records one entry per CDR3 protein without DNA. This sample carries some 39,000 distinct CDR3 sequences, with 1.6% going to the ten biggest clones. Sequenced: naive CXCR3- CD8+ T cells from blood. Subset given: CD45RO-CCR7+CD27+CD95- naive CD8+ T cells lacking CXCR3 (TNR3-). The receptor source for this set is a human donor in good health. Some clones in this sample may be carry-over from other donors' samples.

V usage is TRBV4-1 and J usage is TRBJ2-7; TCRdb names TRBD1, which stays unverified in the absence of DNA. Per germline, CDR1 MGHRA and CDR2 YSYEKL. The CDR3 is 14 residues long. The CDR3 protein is CASSQVRGPYEQYF.

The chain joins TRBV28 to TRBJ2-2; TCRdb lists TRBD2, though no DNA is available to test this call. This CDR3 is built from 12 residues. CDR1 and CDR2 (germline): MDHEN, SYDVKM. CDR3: CASSWGAGELFF.

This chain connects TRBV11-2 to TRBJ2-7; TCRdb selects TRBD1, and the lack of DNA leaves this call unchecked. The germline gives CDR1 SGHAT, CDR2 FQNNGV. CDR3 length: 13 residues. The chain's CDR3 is CASSSGPSYEQYF.

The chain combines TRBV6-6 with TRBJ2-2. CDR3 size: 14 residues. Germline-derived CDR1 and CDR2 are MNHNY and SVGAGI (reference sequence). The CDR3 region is CASSYSLVAGELFF.

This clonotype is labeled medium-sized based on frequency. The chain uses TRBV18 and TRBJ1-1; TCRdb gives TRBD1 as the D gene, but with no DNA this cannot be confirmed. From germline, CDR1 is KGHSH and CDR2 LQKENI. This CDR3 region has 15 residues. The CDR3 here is CASSIGQGPTPEAFF.

This CDR3 is CASSPGSLAETQYF. The chain recombines TRBV5-5 with TRBJ2-5; TCRdb indicates TRBD1, and absent DNA this call remains unverified. The V gene's germline CDR1 is SGHKS and CDR2 YYEKEE (reference sequence). The length of the CDR3 is 14 residues.

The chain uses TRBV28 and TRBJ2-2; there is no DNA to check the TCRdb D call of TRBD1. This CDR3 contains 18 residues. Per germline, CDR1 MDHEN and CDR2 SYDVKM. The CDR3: CASSTAFLDRGPTGELFF.

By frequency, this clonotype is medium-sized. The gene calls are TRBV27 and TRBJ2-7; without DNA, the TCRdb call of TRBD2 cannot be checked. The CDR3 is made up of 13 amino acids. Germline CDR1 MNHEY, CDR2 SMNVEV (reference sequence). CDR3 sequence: CASSLEAGGEQYF.

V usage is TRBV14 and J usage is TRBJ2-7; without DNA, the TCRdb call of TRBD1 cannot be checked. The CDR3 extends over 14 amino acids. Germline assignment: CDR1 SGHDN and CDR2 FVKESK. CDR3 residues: CVSSQPGQSYEQYF.

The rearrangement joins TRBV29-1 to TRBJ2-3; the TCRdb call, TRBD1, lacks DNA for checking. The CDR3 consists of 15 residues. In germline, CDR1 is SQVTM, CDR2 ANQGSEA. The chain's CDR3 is CSVPIDRGWGGTQYF.

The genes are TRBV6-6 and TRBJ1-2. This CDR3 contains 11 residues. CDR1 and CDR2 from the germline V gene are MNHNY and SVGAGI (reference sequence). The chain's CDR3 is CATSANYGYTF.

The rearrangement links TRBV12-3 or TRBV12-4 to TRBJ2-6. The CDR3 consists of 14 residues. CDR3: CASSEEAGANVLTF.

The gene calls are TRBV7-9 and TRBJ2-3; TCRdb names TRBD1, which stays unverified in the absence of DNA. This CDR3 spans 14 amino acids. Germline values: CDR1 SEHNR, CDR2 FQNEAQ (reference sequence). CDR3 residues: CASKHGGGTDTQYF.

This CDR3 is CASSDPGMQETQYF. The V and J genes are TRBV6-1 and TRBJ2-5. The CDR3 loop spans 14 amino acids. Germline CDR1 reads MNHNS; CDR2 reads SASEGT.

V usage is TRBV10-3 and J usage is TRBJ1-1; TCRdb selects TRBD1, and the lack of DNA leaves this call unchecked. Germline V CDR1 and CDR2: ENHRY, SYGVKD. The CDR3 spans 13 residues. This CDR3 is CAISVTGDTEAFF.

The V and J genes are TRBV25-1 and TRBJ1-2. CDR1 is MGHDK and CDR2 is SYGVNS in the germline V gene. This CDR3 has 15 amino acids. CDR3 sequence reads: CASSDLGTSLYGYTF.

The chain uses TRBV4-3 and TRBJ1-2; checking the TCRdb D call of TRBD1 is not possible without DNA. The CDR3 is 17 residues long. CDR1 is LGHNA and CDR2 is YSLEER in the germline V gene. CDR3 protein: CASSQTARAGAEYGYTF.

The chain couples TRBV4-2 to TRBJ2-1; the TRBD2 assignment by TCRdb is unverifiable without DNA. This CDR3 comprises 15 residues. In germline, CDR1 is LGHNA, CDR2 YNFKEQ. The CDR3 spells CASSQATLAINEQFF.

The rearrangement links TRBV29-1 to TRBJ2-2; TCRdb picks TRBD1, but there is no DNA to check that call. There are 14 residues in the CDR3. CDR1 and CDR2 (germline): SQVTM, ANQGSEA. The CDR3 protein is CSVLENGGNGELFF.

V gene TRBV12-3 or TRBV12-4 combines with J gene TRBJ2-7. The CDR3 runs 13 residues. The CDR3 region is CASSYSNPYEQYF.

CDR3 in amino acids: CASSLNRANTEAFF. The chain joins TRBV12-3 or TRBV12-4 to TRBJ1-1. This CDR3 is built from 14 residues.

The CDR3 spells CSARGQDSSYEQYF. The chain has TRBV20-1 and TRBJ2-7. Germline V lookup: CDR1 DFQATT, CDR2 SNEGSKA (reference sequence). The CDR3 is made up of 14 amino acids.

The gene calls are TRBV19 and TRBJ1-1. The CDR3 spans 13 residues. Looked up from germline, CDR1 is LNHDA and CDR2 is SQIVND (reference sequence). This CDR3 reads CASTDRWGTEAFF.

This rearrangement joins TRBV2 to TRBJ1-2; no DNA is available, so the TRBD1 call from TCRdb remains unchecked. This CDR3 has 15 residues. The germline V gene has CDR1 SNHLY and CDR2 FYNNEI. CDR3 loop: CASSGGQRPYYGYTF.